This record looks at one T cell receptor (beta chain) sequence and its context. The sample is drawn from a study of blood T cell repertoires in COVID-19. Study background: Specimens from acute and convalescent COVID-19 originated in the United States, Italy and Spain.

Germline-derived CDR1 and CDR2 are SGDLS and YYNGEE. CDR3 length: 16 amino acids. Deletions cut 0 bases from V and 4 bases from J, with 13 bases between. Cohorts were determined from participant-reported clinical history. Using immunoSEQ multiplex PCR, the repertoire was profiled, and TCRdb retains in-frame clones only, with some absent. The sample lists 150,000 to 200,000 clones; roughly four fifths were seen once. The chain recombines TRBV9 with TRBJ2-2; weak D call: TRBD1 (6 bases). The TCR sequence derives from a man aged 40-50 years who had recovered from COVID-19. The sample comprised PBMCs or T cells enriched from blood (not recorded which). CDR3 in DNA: TGTGCCAGCAGCGTAGCAATAGGGACATCCACCGGGGAGCTGTTTTTT. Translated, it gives CASSVAIGTSTGELFF. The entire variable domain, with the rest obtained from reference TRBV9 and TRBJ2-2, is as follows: DSGVTQTPKHLITATGQRVTLRCSPRSGDLSVYWYQQSLDQGLQFLIQYYNGEERAKGNILERFSAQQFPDLHSELNLSSLELGDSALYFCASSVAIGTSTGELFFGEGSRLTVL.